Below are 22 T cell receptor beta chains sequenced from a single sample in a study of neurological immune-mediated disorders. Each CDR3 protein gets one entry after TCRdb re-called the 5' RACE reads with MiXCR. The top ten hold approximately 2.2% of the sample, which has about 32,000 distinct CDR3 sequences, 3% to 4% seen once. The specimen sequenced was PBMCs. These receptors originate from a man aged 25-45 years with multiple sclerosis.

This clonotype was detected ten times or more. CDR3 in DNA: TGCAGTGCTAGAGATCTAGCGGGGGGGCGGGAGACCCAGTACTTC. It specifies CSARDLAGGRETQYF. This chain joins TRBV20-1 and TRBJ2-5; the match to TRBD2 covers 12 bases. V lost 0 bases and J lost 5; bases outside the gene matches: 4. This CDR3 is 15 amino acids long. Germline CDR1 and CDR2: DFQATT and SNEGSKA (reference sequence).

About this clonotype: A much larger clonotype is one base distant, so this may be a read error. Without the conserved terminal phenylalanine or tryptophan, this CDR3 likely stems from a read error. The J gene is TRBJ1-1, the V gene TRBV6-2 or TRBV6-3; 9 bases match TRBD1. Looked up from germline, CDR1 is MNHEY and CDR2 is SVGEGT. Trimming took 7 bases from V and 6 from J; bases not matched to a gene: 9. The length of the CDR3 is 14 residues. CDR3: CASTSRDRAPEAFI. CDR3 nucleotide sequence: TGTGCCAGCACCAGCCGGGACAGGGCACCTGAAGCTTTCATT.

Ten or more counts support this clonotype. This chain connects TRBV20-1 to TRBJ1-3; D is possibly TRBD1 (6 bases). V dropped 6 bases and J dropped 2 bases, with 11 bases sitting between them. The germline CDR1 and CDR2 sequences are DFQATT and SNEGSKA (reference sequence). The CDR3 consists of 13 residues. The CDR3: CSADGQTGNTIYF. The CDR3 region has the DNA TGCAGTGCGGATGGACAGACTGGAAACACCATATATTTT.

This clonotype was detected many times. Mismatch with germline at one junction end may stem from a read error. The rearrangement links TRBV5-1 to TRBJ1-6, with D possibly matching TRBD1 (5 bases). Germline V CDR1 and CDR2: SGHRS, YFSETQ. The CDR3 spans 14 residues. The CDR3 DNA reads TGCGCCAGCAGCACGGGGACGGAGAATTCACCCCTCAACTTT. Protein product: CASSTGTENSPLNF.

The table lists this clonotype with many counts. V usage is TRBV5-6 and J usage is TRBJ2-3; 15 bases fit TRBD2. The CDR3 length is 17 residues. The ends lost 4 bases at V and 6 bases at J; junction bases unmatched: 9. Germline V gene lookup returns CDR1 SGHDT and CDR2 YYEEEE. CDR3 DNA sequence: TGTGCCAGCAGCCCTCGGACTAGCGGGGGGGCCGGGGATACGCAGTATTTT. This sequence encodes CASSPRTSGGAGDTQYF.

This clonotype was detected ten times or more. A read error may produce the germline difference seen at one junction end. This rearrangement joins TRBV5-1 to TRBJ1-1; D gene unclear. This CDR3 region has 14 residues. CDR1 and CDR2 from the germline V gene are SGHRS and YFSETQ. This CDR3 is CASRLGNMNTEAFF. Written as DNA, the CDR3 is TGCGCCAGCAGGTTGGGGAACATGAACACTGAAGCTTTCTTT. Looking up the rest from reference TRBV5-1 and TRBJ1-1 gives the full variable domain: KAGVTQTPRYLIKTRGQQVTLSCSPISGHRSVSWYQQTPGQGLQFLFEYFSETQRNKGNFPGRFSGRQFSNSRSEMNVSTLELGDSALYLCASRLGNMNTEAFFGQGTRLTVV.

This clonotype was seen ten or more times. This chain joins TRBV20-1 and TRBJ2-1; D perhaps matches TRBD1 (6 bases). V was cut by 5 bases and J by 3 bases, with 8 bases left in between. The germline CDR1 and CDR2 sequences are DFQATT and SNEGSKA (reference sequence). The CDR3 extends over 12 amino acids. The CDR3, as DNA: TGCAGTGCTCGACAGGACTACAATGAGCAGTTCTTC. Protein product: CSARQDYNEQFF.

There are many counts of this clonotype. J is TRBJ2-5 and V is TRBV5-5; D is unclear. V shed 3 bases and J shed 2 bases, with 11 bases lying between them. CDR1 is SGHKS, CDR2 YYEKEE, per germline (reference sequence). The CDR3 extends over 14 amino acids. CDR3 sequence (DNA): TGTGCCAGCAGCTACCCTGGCGTTCAAGAGACCCAGTACTTC. Translation: CASSYPGVQETQYF.

This clonotype has at least ten counts. The chain combines TRBV6-6 with TRBJ1-1; 7 bases match TRBD1. In germline, CDR1 is MNHNY, CDR2 SVGAGI (reference sequence). The CDR3 runs to 15 residues. With 4 bases clipped from V and 1 base from J, the junction kept 6 bases outside the gene matches. CDR3 sequence reads: CASSSGGQKNTEAFF. DNA for the CDR3: TGTGCCAGCAGTTCTGGGGGACAGAAGAACACTGAAGCTTTCTTT.

This clonotype was seen a few times. One end of the junction fails to match germline, which may point to a read error. The J gene is TRBJ1-5, the V gene TRBV4-3; D possibly corresponds to TRBD1 (5 bases). Germline loops: CDR1 LGHNA, CDR2 YSLEER. This CDR3 has 15 residues. CDR3 sequence reads: CASSQGGASNQPQNF. The CDR3 nucleotides are TGCGCCAGCAGCCAAGGAGGGGCGAGCAATCAGCCCCAGAATTTT.

In this sample, this clonotype turned up many times. This chain joins TRBV7-9 and TRBJ1-5; 10 bases line up with TRBD1. Germline values: CDR1 SEHNR, CDR2 FQNEAQ (reference sequence). This CDR3 has 15 amino acids. V dropped 5 bases and J dropped 7; count of bases not matched to a gene: 8. This CDR3 reads CASSPETGGTQPQHF. The DNA for the CDR3 is TGTGCCAGCAGCCCCGAGACAGGGGGCACCCAGCCCCAGCATTTT.

This clonotype has a count of ten or more. This chain uses TRBV5-1 with TRBJ2-5; D not certain. The V gene's germline CDR1 is SGHRS and CDR2 YFSETQ. The CDR3 extends over 16 amino acids. The germline V and J ends were trimmed by 0 bases and 0 bases, with 12 bases remaining between them. The chain's CDR3 is CASSLVSLTYQETQYF. The CDR3 DNA follows: TGCGCCAGCAGCTTGGTTAGTCTGACGTACCAAGAGACCCAGTACTTC. Based on the CDR3 plus reference TRBV5-1 and TRBJ2-5, the full variable domain is KAGVTQTPRYLIKTRGQQVTLSCSPISGHRSVSWYQQTPGQGLQFLFEYFSETQRNKGNFPGRFSGRQFSNSRSEMNVSTLELGDSALYLCASSLVSLTYQETQYFGPGTRLLVL.

CDR3 in amino acids: CASSSSWGSSYEQYF. The DNA for the CDR3 is TGTGCCAGCAGTTCCAGCTGGGGGAGCTCCTACGAGCAGTACTTC. This chain connects TRBV27 to TRBJ2-7, with D perhaps matching TRBD1 or TRBD2 (5 bases each). Trimming shortened V by 4 bases and J by 0 bases, and 13 bases separated the two germline ends. The CDR3 is made up of 15 amino acids. Germline CDR1 MNHEY, CDR2 SMNVEV (reference sequence).

This clonotype showed up many times. V is TRBV27 and J is TRBJ2-1; TRBD2 might be the D (6 bases). CDR1 MNHEY and CDR2 SMNVEV come from the germline V gene (reference sequence). The CDR3 is made up of 17 amino acids. Trimming left V 8 bases short and J 1 base short, with 21 bases between. CDR3 sequence reads: CASGGATVGRSYNEQFF. CDR3 in DNA: TGTGCCAGCGGCGGGGCCACGGTAGGGAGGTCCTACAATGAGCAGTTCTTC.

The chain has TRBV6-6 and TRBJ1-2; TRBD1 matches 9 bases. The ends lost 6 bases at V and 2 bases at J; junction bases unmatched: 16. The CDR3 is made up of 18 amino acids. Germline CDR1 reads MNHNY; CDR2 reads SVGAGI (reference sequence). The CDR3 is CASRGPGTGTGGNYGYTF. The CDR3, as DNA: TGTGCCAGCAGAGGACCCGGGACAGGGACCGGTGGGAACTATGGCTACACCTTC.

This clonotype has at least ten counts. The chain employs TRBV5-5 and TRBJ2-5; perhaps TRBD1 as D (5 bases). V gave up 0 bases and J gave up 1 base, with 7 bases separating them. The CDR3 contains 14 residues. Germline V gene sequence: CDR1 SGHKS, CDR2 YYEKEE (reference sequence). CDR3 protein: CASSLAGSQETQYF. The DNA for the CDR3 is TGTGCCAGCAGCTTGGCAGGGTCCCAAGAGACCCAGTACTTC. The variable domain in full, completed from reference TRBV5-5 and TRBJ2-5, reads DAGVTQSPTHLIKTRGQQVTLRCSPISGHKSVSWYQQVLGQGPQFIFQYYEKEERGRGNFPDRFSARQFPNYSSELNVNALLLGDSALYLCASSLAGSQETQYFGPGTRLLVL.

This clonotype was seen ten or more times. This chain joins TRBV5-1 and TRBJ2-5; 11 nucleotides line up with TRBD2. V gave up 4 bases and J gave up 3 bases; unmatched junction bases: 8. Germline V gene sequence: CDR1 SGHRS, CDR2 YFSETQ. The CDR3 sequence is 16 residues long. CDR3 sequence (DNA): TGCGCCAGCAGCCCAGGTGGGACTAGCGGTAAAGAGACCCAGTACTTC. Translated, it gives CASSPGGTSGKETQYF.

A few counts support this clonotype. The CDR3 sequence: CASSLVPTGVGAEQYF. CDR3 sequence (DNA): TGTGCCAGCAGCCTAGTCCCGACAGGGGTTGGGGCCGAGCAGTACTTC. This rearrangement joins TRBV14 to TRBJ2-7; TRBD1 aligns across 8 bases. The germline CDR1 and CDR2 sequences are SGHDN and FVKESK. The V gene end was trimmed by 4 bases and the J gene end by 6 bases; junction bases not matched to a gene: 14. The CDR3 is 16 amino acids. The entire variable domain, with the rest obtained from reference TRBV14 and TRBJ2-7, is as follows: EAGVTQFPSHSVIEKGQTVTLRCDPISGHDNLYWYRRVMGKEIKFLLHFVKESKQDESGMPNNRFLAERTGGTYSTLKVQPAELEDSGVYFCASSLVPTGVGAEQYFGPGTRLTVT.

This clonotype was recorded a few times. This chain links TRBV27 with TRBJ1-1; D is unresolved. The V end was cut by 6 bases, the J end by 1 base, with 9 bases between. The germline gives CDR1 MNHEY, CDR2 SMNVEV (reference sequence). The CDR3 totals 13 residues. The CDR3, as DNA: TGTGCCAGCAGAAACTTCAGGAACACTGAAGCTTTCTTT. The encoded protein is CASRNFRNTEAFF.

A few counts support this clonotype. The chain combines TRBV27 with TRBJ2-7; TRBD2 is a possible D gene (5 bases). This CDR3 has 14 residues. Germline values: CDR1 MNHEY, CDR2 SMNVEV (reference sequence). Trimming stripped 0 bases from V and 3 bases from J, with 9 bases between. The CDR3 protein is CASSLSAGFYEQYF. The CDR3, as DNA: TGTGCCAGCAGTTTATCCGCGGGCTTCTACGAGCAGTACTTC.

The sample holds many counts of this clonotype. The V call is TRBV12-3 or TRBV12-4, the J call TRBJ1-6, with D uncertain. Deletions cut 7 bases from V and 7 bases from J, with 20 bases between. The CDR3 is 16 residues long. CDR3 nucleotides: TGTGCCAGCACCCTTTTCGGGAGGGAGATAAATTCACCCCTCCACTTT. This codes for CASTLFGREINSPLHF.

At least ten counts were recorded for this clonotype. The chain carries TRBV10-3 and TRBJ2-3, with TRBD2 as a possible D gene (6 bases). Between the trimmed V and J ends, which lost 3 bases and 3 bases, there was a span of 10 bases. The V gene's germline CDR1 is ENHRY and CDR2 SYGVKD. This CDR3 is built from 14 residues. CDR3 region: CAISDTGGTDTQYF. CDR3 DNA: TGTGCCATCAGTGATACCGGGGGTACAGATACGCAGTATTTT.